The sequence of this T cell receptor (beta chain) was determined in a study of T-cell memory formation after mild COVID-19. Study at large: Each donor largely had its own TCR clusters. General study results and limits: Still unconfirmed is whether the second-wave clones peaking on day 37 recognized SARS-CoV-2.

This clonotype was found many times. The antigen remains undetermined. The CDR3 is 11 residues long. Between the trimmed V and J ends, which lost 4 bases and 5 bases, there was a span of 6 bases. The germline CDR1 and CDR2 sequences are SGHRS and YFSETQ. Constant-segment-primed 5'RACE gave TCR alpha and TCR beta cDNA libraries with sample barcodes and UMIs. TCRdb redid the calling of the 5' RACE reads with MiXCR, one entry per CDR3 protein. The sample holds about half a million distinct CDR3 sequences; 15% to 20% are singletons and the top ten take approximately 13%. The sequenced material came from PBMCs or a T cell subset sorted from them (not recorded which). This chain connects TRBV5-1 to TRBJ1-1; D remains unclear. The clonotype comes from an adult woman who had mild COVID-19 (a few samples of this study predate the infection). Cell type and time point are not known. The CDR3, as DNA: TGCGCCAGCAGCACCGGAACTGAAGCTTTCTTT. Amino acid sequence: CASSTGTEAFF.